These T cell receptor beta chains were read from a single sample in a study of cytomegalovirus exposure and HLA in healthy donors. Sequenced by immunoSEQ multiplex PCR; TCRdb stores in-frame clones only, minus some. There are about 270,000 clones in the sample; about 66% occur only once, and approximately 2.1% lies in the top ten. Sequencing was carried out using PBMCs. The source of these receptors is a female donor in good health and CMV-seronegative. The conserved cysteine and the conserved F or W are not part of the CDR3 here. The order of the fields is V gene, J gene, CDR3 protein.

>TRBV6-1|TRBJ2-7
ASRGNGGTYEQY
>TRBV28|TRBJ1-1
ASSLGPLMNTEAF
>TRBV28|TRBJ1-3
ASRPPGSGNTIY
>TRBV4-2|TRBJ2-3
ASSQDLTSGNVGSDTQY
>TRBV5-1|TRBJ2-7
ASSLVGGGTSGYEQY
>TRBV5-4|TRBJ1-1
ASRTTPRDRDTEAF
>TRBV28|TRBJ2-1
AGGTSGRRNEQF
>TRBV29-1|TRBJ1-4
SVEVSGRSEKLF
>TRBV30|TRBJ1-2
AWSEGAGTSGYT
>TRBV5-1|TRBJ2-3
ASREGGRGTTDTQY
>TRBV13|TRBJ2-7
ASSQRGDYEQY
>TRBV7-2|TRBJ2-2
ASSKPGHANTGELF
>TRBV5-4|TRBJ2-3
ASSWGDLPSTDTQY
>TRBV2|TRBJ2-7
ASKGVGEQY
>TRBV28|TRBJ1-5
ASSPRGRNQPQH
>TRBV18|TRBJ2-1
ASFRDRFGEQF
>TRBV30|TRBJ1-1
AWSPPDRNTEAF
>TRBV7-8|-
ASSRQGSSYEQY
>TRBV19|TRBJ2-3
ASSLAGDRRSTDTQY
>TRBV7-2|TRBJ2-1
ASSPTSSEQF
>TRBV12-5|TRBJ1-1
ASGLTGGRGKNTEAF
>TRBV28|TRBJ1-1
ASSLRSMDRGSTEAF
>TRBV6-5|TRBJ2-1
ASSYSRTGEQF